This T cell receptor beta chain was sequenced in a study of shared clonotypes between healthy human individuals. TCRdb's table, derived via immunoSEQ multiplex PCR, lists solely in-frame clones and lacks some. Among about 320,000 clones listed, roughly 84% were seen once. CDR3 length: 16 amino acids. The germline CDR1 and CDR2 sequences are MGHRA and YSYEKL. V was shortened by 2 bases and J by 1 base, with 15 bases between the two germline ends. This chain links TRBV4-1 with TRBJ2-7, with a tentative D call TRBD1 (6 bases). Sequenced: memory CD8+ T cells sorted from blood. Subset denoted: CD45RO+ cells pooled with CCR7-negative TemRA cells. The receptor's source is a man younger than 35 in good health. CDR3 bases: TGCGCCAGCAGCCAATTATCCGGCAGGGGTTCCTACGAGCAGTACTTC. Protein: CASSQLSGRGSYEQYF.